This entry describes one T cell receptor beta chain. TCRdb reprocessed the 5' RACE reads with MiXCR, giving one entry per CDR3 protein. The sample records 200,000 to 250,000 distinct CDR3 sequences, over 9.5% being singletons. The CDR3 spans 16 residues. In germline, CDR1 is SEHNR, CDR2 FQNEAQ (reference sequence). V gave up 4 bases and J gave up 3 bases, with 17 bases separating them. The data were taken from a study of CD8 T cells in ankylosing spondylitis. Material for sequencing was blood, either unsorted or a sorted T cell fraction (not recorded which). This chain uses TRBV7-9 with TRBJ2-3, with D possibly called TRBD1 or TRBD2 (6 bases each). This sequence was found in a male donor with ankylosing spondylitis or in good health (not recorded which). CDR3 DNA: TGTGCCAGCAGCTCACAAGGGGGGCGAGGGACAGATACGCAGTATTTT. Its translation: CASSSQGGRGTDTQYF.